Here is one T cell receptor beta chain with its context. Its target is unknown. This entry belongs to a study of Ad26.COV2.S vaccination and SARS-CoV-2 variants. The wider study: Participants got Ad26.COV2.S intramuscularly, once or twice 56 days apart.

The CDR3 runs 15 residues. Germline V CDR1 and CDR2: LGHNT, FRNRAP. Trimming cost V 5 bases and J 1 base, with 12 bases left between them. Noted treatment: 19 received Ad26.COV2.S at low or high dose, single or two shots; five or six received placebo; per-sample allocation not given. The study sampled participants on day 63 after the first vaccine or placebo injection. Donation was by an adult aged 18-55 years who was in Boston. Wuhan-strain SARS-CoV-2 spike was expressed by the Ad26 vector that made up the vaccine. Measured with immunoSEQ multiplex PCR; TCRdb has only the in-frame clones, and not every one. The sample includes 380,000 or so clones, 83% of them seen just once. General study findings and limits: Measurements of TCR breadth and depth may have given underestimates of the total T cell responses.

The V gene is TRBV12-5, the J gene TRBJ2-1; a possible D gene is TRBD2 (5 bases). The source is a person aged 18-60 years who received the Ad26.COV2.S COVID-19 vaccine or a placebo. Source: peripheral blood, taken in a trial of Ad26.COV2.S vaccine versus placebo. The CDR3 sequence is CASGPPQRSYNEQFF. Here the CDR3 DNA reads TGTGCTAGTGGTCCCCCCCAGCGGTCCTACAATGAGCAGTTCTTC.